The rows below give T cell receptor beta chains drawn from one sample of a study of shared clonotypes between healthy human individuals. The table came from immunoSEQ multiplex PCR; TCRdb's copy has only in-frame clones and leaves some out. In the table there are about 2.3 million clones, approximately 95% of which are singletons. Material: naive CD4+ T cells from PBMCs. These receptors all stem from a man aged 18 to 29 in good health. Some clones in this sample may be carry-over from other donors' samples. Each CDR3 is given with its conserved first and last residue. D genes are given only for firm matches. The listing skips clone size in some rows; elsewhere it reads once, few, many or a size class.

>once|TRBV11-3|TRBD2|TRBJ2-1
TGTGCCAGCAGCTTAGGCACTAGCGGTAACAATGAGCAGTTCTTC
CASSLGTSGNNEQFF
>NA|TRBV11-2|NA|TRBJ2-2
TGTGCCAGCAGCTTAGGGGCTTATAACACCGGGGAGCTGTTTTTT
CASSLGAYNTGELFF
>NA|TRBV5-1|NA|TRBJ2-7
TGCGCCAGCAGCTTGGAAGATCCGGGGGTCGGCGAGCAGTACTTC
CASSLEDPGVGEQYF
>NA|TRBV5-1|NA|TRBJ2-6
TGCGCCAGCAGCACCGGGGGCATCTCTGGGGCCAACGTCCTGACTTTC
CASSTGGISGANVLTF
>NA|TRBV19|NA|TRBJ2-3
TGTGCCAGTAGCCCCTCCCGCCCCCTAGCCAATACGCAGTATTTT
CASSPSRPLANTQYF
>NA|TRBV7-2|NA|TRBJ1-5
TGTGCCAGCAGTAAGGACAGAAGCAATCAGCCCCAGCATTTT
CASSKDRSNQPQHF
>NA|TRBV5-1|TRBD1|TRBJ2-4
TGCGCCAGCAGCACAGGGACAGGAGGAAACATTCAGTACTTC
CASSTGTGGNIQYF
>NA|TRBV20-1|NA|TRBJ2-3
TGCAGTGCTGGGGTGGATACGCAGTATTTT
CSAGVDTQYF
>NA|TRBV5-1|NA|TRBJ1-5
TGCGCCAGCAGCTTGGGTTTTGGGGGAGATCAGCCCCAGCATTTT
CASSLGFGGDQPQHF
>NA|TRBV9|TRBD1|TRBJ1-2
TGTGCCAGCAGCGAACGACCCCTTCCCGGGACAGGGGTGGATGGCTACACCTTC
CASSERPLPGTGVDGYTF
>NA|TRBV11-3|TRBD2|TRBJ2-3
TGTGCCAGCAGCTTAGGGTTGGCTAGCGGCTACACAGATACGCAGTATTTT
CASSLGLASGYTDTQYF
>NA|TRBV14|TRBD2|TRBJ2-7
TGTGCCAGCAGCCAAGGACTAGCAGGTTACTACGAGCAGTACTTC
CASSQGLAGYYEQYF
>NA|TRBV19|NA|TRBJ1-1
TGTGCCAGTAGTATCGGGGGGTTGAACACTGAAGCTTTCTTT
CASSIGGLNTEAFF
>NA|TRBV2|NA|TRBJ1-2
TGTGCCAGCAGTTCACAGAGTCTATATGGCTACACCTTC
CASSSQSLYGYTF
>NA|TRBV19|NA|TRBJ1-5
TGTGCCAGTAGTAAACAGGGAGGCAATCAGCCCCAGCATTTT
CASSKQGGNQPQHF
>NA|TRBV11-2|NA|TRBJ2-5
TGTGCCAGCAGCTTAGCCGACGGGCGGAGTCAAGAGACCCAGTACTTC
CASSLADGRSQETQYF
>NA|TRBV6-1|NA|TRBJ1-2
TGTGCCAGCAGTGAAGGGGAAGGGTATGGCTACACCTTC
CASSEGEGYGYTF
>NA|TRBV14|TRBD1|TRBJ2-7
TGTGCCAGCAGCCAAGGGGGGACAGGGCTCTACGAGCAGTACTTC
CASSQGGTGLYEQYF
>once|TRBV5-1|NA|TRBJ2-7
TGCGCCAGCAGCTTGGTCCCGGACATGGAGGACGAGCAGTACTTC
CASSLVPDMEDEQYF
>NA|TRBV9|TRBD2|TRBJ2-1
TGTGCCAGCAGCTCCCGGGACTACACCTACAATGAGCAGTTCTTC
CASSSRDYTYNEQFF
>NA|TRBV5-1|NA|TRBJ1-2
TGCGCCAGCAGCGGGACCAAAAACTATGGCTACACCTTC
CASSGTKNYGYTF
>NA|TRBV2|TRBD2|TRBJ2-5
TGTGCCAGCAGAGCCGGGACTAGCGGGAAAGGGACCCAGTACTTC
CASRAGTSGKGTQYF
>NA|TRBV6-6|TRBD1|TRBJ2-7
TGTGCCAGCAGGAAAACAGGGGGCGGTGGTAACCACGAGCAGTACTTC
CASRKTGGGGNHEQYF
>NA|TRBV6-1|NA|TRBJ2-5
TGTGCCGGCTCCTTAGAGGGGGGCCCCCAAGAGACCCAGTACTTC
CAGSLEGGPQETQYF
>NA|TRBV9|NA|TRBJ2-7
TGTGCCAGCAGCGTGAACTCCTACGAGCAGTACTTC
CASSVNSYEQYF